This T cell receptor beta chain was obtained from a study of blood T cell repertoires in COVID-19. Grouping used clinical history reported by participants in a survey and questionnaire. Some clones are missing from TCRdb's copy, which holds only in-frame ones; the method was immunoSEQ multiplex PCR. The table lists 200,000 to 250,000 clones, around 87% of them singletons, with about 3.5% in the top ten. CDR3 length: 15 amino acids. Per germline, CDR1 ENHRY and CDR2 SYGVKD. Trimming cost V 3 bases and J 0 bases, with 12 bases left between them. V usage is TRBV10-3 and J usage is TRBJ2-7, with D unclear. Sample: PBMCs or T cells enriched from blood (not recorded which). The sequence was collected from a woman in her late teens or twenties in a cohort exposed to, infected with or recovered from COVID-19 (not recorded which). CDR3 bases: TGTGCCATCAGTGAAGCCCAGCGTACCTCCTACGAGCAGTACTTC. This sequence encodes CAISEAQRTSYEQYF.